One T cell receptor (beta chain) is described in this entry. Its antigen is currently unknown. This specimen comes from a study of T cell responses to AZD1222 COVID-19 vaccine. The CDR3 length is 17 residues. V was trimmed by 2 bases and J by 3 bases, leaving 16 bases between them. CDR1 and CDR2 from the germline V gene are MGHRA and YSYEKL. Study results and caveats: Repertoire sampling was restricted to post-peak T cell response timepoints. At baseline, seropositivity was found in only six or seven AZD1222 recipients.

Repertoires were generated with immunoSEQ multiplex PCR, while TCRdb's copy carries only in-frame clones and drops some. Of tens of thousands of clones in the sample, about three quarters were seen once. The sequence was collected from an adult who received the MenACWY meningococcal vaccine as a control. The source material was peripheral blood, sampled 28 days after the second dose of the MenACWY control vaccine. The chain couples TRBV4-1 to TRBJ1-4; possible D gene TRBD1, 6 bases. The CDR3 protein is CASSQRTAQAANEKLFF. CDR3 sequence (DNA): TGCGCCAGCAGCCAACGGACAGCTCAGGCTGCTAATGAAAAACTGTTTTTT.